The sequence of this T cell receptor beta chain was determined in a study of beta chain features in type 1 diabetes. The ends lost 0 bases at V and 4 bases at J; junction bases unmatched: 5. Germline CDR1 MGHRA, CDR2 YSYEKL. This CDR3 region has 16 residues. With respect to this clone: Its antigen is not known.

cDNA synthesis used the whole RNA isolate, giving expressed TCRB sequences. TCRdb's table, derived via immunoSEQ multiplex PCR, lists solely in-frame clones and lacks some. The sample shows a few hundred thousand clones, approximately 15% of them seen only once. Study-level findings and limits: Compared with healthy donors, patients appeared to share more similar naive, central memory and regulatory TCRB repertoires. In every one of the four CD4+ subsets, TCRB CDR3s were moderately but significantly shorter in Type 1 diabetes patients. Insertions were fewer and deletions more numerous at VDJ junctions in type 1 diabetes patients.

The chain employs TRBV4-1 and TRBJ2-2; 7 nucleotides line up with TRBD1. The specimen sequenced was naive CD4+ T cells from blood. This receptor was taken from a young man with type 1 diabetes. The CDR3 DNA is TGCGCCAGCAGCCAAGAGAGGGGGCGCGTCACCGGGGAGCTGTTTTTT. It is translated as CASSQERGRVTGELFF.